This TCR beta chain was profiled in a study of OX40 agonist ivuxolimab in advanced cancers. Looking at the study overall: Among those enrolled, mean age was about 60 years (range about 23 to 90) and over 70% were male. Having had anti-PD-1, anti-PD-L1 or anti-CTLA-4 therapy before was allowed, and around 44% had some. Study-level findings and limits: More expanded clones were found, on average, in CD8+ than in CD4+ T cells.

The CDR3 loop spans 13 amino acids. Germline assignment: CDR1 KGHSH and CDR2 LQKENI. V was cut by 2 bases and J by 7 bases, with 11 bases left in between. This clone showed up just a few times. Its antigen is not known. Generated by immunoSEQ multiplex PCR, the TCRdb table keeps only in-frame clones and is missing some. Of 75,000 to 95,000 clones in the sample, over 75% were seen once. Blood specimens came from baseline, cycle 4 day 1, and cycle 7 day 1. J is TRBJ1-2 and V is TRBV18, with D possibly being TRBD1 (5 bases). The sequence came from an adult with an advanced solid tumor such as melanoma, head and neck, liver or kidney cancer. Sequenced material: CD4+ or CD8+ T cells sorted from blood, taken in a trial of the OX40 agonist ivuxolimab. The CDR3 sequence is CASSPGTETGYTF. The CDR3 region has the DNA TGTGCCAGCTCACCAGGGACGGAAACTGGCTACACCTTC. Full variable domain (remainder filled in from reference TRBV18 and TRBJ1-2): NAGVMQNPRHLVRRRGQEARLRCSPMKGHSHVYWYRQLPEEGLKFMVYLQKENIIDESGMPKERFSAEFPKEGPSILRIQQVVRGDSAAYFCASSPGTETGYTFGSGTRLTVV.